This T cell receptor beta chain was obtained from a study of regulatory T cells in long-lasting Graves disease. Findings and caveats of the study: Thyroid tissue went unstudied; only peripheral blood was examined. Persistent disease was associated with favored TRBV28 usage and with favored use of TRBJ1-2 and TRBJ2-5.

Stated time point: persistent/refractory GD, antithyroid drugs over 5 years with positive TRAb. Making the TCR library involved RNA that had been extracted from PBMCs. This clonotype was recorded at least ten times. The target antigen is unknown. Trimming removed 10 bases from V and 3 bases from J, with 15 bases in between. The CDR3 runs 13 residues. Germline values: CDR1 MNHEY, CDR2 SMNVEV (reference sequence). Sequencing libraries for TCR beta were prepared with iRepertoire HTBI primers and Arm-PCR of CDR3 regions. TCRdb re-called the multiplex PCR reads through MiXCR, storing one row per CDR3 protein. The sample shows 450,000 or so distinct CDR3 sequences, around 20% of them seen only once.

The V call is TRBV27, the J call TRBJ1-1, with D tentatively TRBD1 (5 bases). The clonotype was recovered from a female donor with Graves disease. The sample in question was peripheral blood mononuclear cells (PBMCs), obtained when the disease was refractory, from a patient treated with antithyroid drugs. CDR3 sequence reads: CATARGDHTEAFF. Written as DNA, the CDR3 is TGTGCCACCGCCCGGGGGGATCACACTGAAGCTTTCTTT.